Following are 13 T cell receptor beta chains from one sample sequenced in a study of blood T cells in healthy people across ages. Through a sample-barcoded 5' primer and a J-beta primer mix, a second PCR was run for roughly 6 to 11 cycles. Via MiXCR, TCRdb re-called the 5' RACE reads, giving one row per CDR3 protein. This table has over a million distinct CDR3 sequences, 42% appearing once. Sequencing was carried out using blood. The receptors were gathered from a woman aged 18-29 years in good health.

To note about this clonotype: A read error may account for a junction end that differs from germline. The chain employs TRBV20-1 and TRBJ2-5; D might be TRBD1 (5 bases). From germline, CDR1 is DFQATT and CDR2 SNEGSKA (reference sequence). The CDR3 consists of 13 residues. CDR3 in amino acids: CSAGDRPQETQYF. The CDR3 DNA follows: TGCAGTGCTGGAGACAGACCACAAGAGACCCAGTACTTC.

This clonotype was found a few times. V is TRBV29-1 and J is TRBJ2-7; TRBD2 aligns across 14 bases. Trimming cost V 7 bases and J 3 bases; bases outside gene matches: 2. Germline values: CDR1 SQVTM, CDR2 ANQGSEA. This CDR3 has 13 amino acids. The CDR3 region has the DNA TGCAGCGGCGGGACTAGCGGGGGCTACGAGCAGTACTTC. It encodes CSGGTSGGYEQYF.

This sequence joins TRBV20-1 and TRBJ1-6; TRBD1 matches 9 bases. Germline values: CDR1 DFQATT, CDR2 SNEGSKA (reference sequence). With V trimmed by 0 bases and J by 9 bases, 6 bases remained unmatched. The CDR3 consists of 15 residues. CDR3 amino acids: CSARDLDRGSSPLHF. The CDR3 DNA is TGCAGTGCTAGAGATTTAGACAGGGGGAGTTCACCCCTCCACTTT.

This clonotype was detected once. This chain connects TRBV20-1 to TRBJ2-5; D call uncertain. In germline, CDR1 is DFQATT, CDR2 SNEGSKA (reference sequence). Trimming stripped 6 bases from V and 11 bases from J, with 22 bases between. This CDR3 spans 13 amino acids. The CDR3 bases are TGCAGTGCCTTCCAGAGCTCCTACAATGAGCAGTACTTC. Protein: CSAFQSSYNEQYF.

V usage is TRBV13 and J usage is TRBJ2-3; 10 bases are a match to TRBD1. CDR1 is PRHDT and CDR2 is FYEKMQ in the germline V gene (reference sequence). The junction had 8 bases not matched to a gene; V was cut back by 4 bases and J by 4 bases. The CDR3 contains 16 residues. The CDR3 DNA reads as TGTGCCAGCAGCTCCCGACAGGGGGCTTCAGCAGATACGCAGTATTTT. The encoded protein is CASSSRQGASADTQYF.

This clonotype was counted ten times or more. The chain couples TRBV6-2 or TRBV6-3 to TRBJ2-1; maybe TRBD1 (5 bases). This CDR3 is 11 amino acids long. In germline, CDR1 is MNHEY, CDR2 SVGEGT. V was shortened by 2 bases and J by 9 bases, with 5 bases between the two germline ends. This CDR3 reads CASSYRGEQFF. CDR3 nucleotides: TGTGCCAGCAGTTACAGGGGTGAGCAGTTCTTC.

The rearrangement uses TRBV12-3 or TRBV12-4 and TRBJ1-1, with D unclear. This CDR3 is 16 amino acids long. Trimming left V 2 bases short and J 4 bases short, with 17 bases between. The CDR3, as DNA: TGTGCCAGCAGTTTACAGCGTACGACTCGGGGCACTGAAGCTTTCTTT. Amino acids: CASSLQRTTRGTEAFF.

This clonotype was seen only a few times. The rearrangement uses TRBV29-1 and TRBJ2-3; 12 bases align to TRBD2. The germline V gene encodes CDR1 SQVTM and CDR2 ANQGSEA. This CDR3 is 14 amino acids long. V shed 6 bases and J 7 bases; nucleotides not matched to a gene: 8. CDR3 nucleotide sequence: TGCAGCGTGGAGACTAGCGGGGGACCGAATACGCAGTATTTT. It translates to CSVETSGGPNTQYF.

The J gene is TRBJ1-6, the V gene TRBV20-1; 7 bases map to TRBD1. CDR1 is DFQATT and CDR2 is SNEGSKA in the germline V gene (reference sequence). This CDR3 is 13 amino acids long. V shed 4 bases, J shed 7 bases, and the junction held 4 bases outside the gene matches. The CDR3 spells CSATRTGNSPLHF. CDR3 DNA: TGCAGTGCTACAAGGACAGGAAATTCACCCCTCCACTTT.

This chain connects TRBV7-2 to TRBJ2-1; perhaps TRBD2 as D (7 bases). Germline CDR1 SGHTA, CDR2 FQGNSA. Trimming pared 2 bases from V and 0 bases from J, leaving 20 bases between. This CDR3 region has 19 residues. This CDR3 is CASSLWGRGRLASYNEQFF. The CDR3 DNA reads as TGTGCCAGCAGCTTATGGGGCAGGGGCCGACTAGCCTCCTACAATGAGCAGTTCTTC.

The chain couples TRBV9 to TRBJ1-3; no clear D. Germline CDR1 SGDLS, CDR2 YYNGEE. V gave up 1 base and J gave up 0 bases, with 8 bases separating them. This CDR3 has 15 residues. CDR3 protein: CASSVSVVSGNTIYF. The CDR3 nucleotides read TGTGCCAGCAGCGTAAGCGTAGTCTCTGGAAACACCATATATTTT.

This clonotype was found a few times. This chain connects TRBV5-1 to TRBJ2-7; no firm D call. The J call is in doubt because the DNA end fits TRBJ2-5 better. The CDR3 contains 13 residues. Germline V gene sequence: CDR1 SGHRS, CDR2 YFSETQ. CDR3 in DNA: TGCGCCAGCAGCTTGGACCTTCTGGAGACCCAGTACTTC. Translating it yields CASSLDLLETQYF.

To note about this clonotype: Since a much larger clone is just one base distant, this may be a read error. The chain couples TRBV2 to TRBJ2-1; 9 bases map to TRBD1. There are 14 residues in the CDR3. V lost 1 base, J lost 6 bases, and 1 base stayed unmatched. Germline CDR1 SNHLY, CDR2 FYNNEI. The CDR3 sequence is CASSEGTGANEQFF. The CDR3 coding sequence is TGTGCCAGCAGTGAAGGGACAGGGGCCAATGAGCAGTTCTTC.